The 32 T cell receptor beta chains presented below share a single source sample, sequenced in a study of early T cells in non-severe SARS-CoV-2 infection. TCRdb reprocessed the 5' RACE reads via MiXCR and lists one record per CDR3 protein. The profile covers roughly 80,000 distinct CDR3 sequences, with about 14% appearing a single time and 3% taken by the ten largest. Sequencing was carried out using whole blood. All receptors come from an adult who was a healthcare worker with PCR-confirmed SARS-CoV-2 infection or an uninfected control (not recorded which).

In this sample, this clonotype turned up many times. The chain's CDR3 is CAIGTLASPPNGYTF. CDR3 DNA: TGTGCCATAGGGACTCTCGCCTCGCCTCCCAATGGCTACACCTTC. V is TRBV2 and J is TRBJ1-2, with D maybe TRBD1 (5 bases). V shed 10 bases and J shed 6 bases, with 24 bases lying between them. Germline CDR1 and CDR2: SNHLY and FYNNEI. This CDR3 has 15 residues.

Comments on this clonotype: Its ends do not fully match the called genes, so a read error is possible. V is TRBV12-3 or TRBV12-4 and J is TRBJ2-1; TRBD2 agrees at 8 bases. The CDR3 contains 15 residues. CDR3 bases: TGTGCCAGCACCCCCGGGGGGGGCTCCAACAATGAGCAGTTCTTC. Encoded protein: CASTPGGGSNNEQFF.

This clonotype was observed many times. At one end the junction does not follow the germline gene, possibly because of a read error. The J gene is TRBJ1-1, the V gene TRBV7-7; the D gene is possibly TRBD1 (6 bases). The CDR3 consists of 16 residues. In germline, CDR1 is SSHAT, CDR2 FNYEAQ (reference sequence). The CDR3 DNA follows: TGTGCTAGCAGCTTAGCGGAGGACAGTATGAACACTGAAGCTTTCTTT. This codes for CASSLAEDSMNTEAFF.

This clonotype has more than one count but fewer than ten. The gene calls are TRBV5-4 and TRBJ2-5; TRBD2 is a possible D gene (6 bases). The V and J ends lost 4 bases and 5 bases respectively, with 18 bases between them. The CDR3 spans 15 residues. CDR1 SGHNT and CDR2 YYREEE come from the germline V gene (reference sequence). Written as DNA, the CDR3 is TGTGCCAGCAGCCTGCACTACAGCGCGGGGGAGACCCAGTACTTC. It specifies CASSLHYSAGETQYF.

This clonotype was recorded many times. The CDR3: CASSIRQINQPQHF. The CDR3 nucleotides are TGTGCCAGTAGTATACGGCAGATTAATCAGCCCCAGCATTTT. The chain recombines TRBV19 with TRBJ1-5; D is ambiguous. The CDR3 has 14 residues. With 2 bases removed from V and 4 bases from J, the gap between germline ends came to 9 bases. The germline V gene has CDR1 LNHDA and CDR2 SQIVND (reference sequence).

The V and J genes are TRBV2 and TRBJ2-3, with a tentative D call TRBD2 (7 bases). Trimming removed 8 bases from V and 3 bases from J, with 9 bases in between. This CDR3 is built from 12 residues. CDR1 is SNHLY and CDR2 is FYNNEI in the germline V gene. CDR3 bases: TGTGCCAGCGGGGGGGCGACAGATACGCAGTATTTT. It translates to CASGGATDTQYF.

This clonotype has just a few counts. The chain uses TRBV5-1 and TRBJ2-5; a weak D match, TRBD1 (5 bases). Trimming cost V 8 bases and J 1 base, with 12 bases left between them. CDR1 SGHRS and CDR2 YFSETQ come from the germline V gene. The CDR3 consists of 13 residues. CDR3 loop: CASLKGPQETQYF. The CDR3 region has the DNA TGCGCCAGTCTAAAGGGGCCCCAAGAGACCCAGTACTTC.

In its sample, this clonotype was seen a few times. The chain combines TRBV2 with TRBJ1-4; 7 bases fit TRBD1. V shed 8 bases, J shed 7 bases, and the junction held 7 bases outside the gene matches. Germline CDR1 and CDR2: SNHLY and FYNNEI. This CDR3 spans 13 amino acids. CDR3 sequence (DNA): TGTGCCAGCGGGCGGGACAGCATTGAAAAACTGTTTTTT. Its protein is CASGRDSIEKLFF.

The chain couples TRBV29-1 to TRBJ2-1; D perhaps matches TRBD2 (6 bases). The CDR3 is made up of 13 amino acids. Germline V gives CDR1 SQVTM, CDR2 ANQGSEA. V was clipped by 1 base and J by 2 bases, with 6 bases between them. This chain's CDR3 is CSVEVAAYNEQFF. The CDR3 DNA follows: TGCAGCGTTGAAGTAGCGGCCTACAATGAGCAGTTCTTC.

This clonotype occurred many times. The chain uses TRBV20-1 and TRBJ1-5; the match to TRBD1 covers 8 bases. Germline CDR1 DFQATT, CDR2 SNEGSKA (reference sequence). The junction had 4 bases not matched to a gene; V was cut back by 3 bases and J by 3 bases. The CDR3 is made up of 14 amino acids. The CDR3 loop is CSASSDRANQPQHF. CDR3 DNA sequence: TGCAGTGCTAGTTCGGACAGGGCCAATCAGCCCCAGCATTTT.

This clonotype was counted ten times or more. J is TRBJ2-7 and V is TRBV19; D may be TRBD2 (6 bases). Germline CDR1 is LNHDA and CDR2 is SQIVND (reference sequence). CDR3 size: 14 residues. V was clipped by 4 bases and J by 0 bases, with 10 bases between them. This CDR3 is CASSRSGSSYEQYF. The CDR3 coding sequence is TGTGCCAGTAGTAGGTCCGGGAGCTCCTACGAGCAGTACTTC.

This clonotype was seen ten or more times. DNA for the CDR3: TGTGCCACCAGCAGAGACGGGGATGCTGGGGCCAACGTCCTGACTTTC. Translated: CATSRDGDAGANVLTF. The V gene is TRBV15, the J gene TRBJ2-6; possibly TRBD2 for D (5 bases). Trimming stripped 0 bases from V and 2 bases from J, with 8 bases between. Germline V gene data show CDR1 as LNHNV and CDR2 as YYDKDF (reference sequence). The CDR3 is made up of 16 amino acids.

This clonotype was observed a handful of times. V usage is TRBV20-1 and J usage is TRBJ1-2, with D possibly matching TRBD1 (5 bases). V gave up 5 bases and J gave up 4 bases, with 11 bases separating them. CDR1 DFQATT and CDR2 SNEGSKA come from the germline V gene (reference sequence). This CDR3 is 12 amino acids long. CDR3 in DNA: TGCAGTGCTCACGGGGGTGGCTATGGCTACACCTTC. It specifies CSAHGGGYGYTF.

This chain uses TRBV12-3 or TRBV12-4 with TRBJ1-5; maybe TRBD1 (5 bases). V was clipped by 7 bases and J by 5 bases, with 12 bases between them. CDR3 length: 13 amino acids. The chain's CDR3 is CASTLGGYQPQHF. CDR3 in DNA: TGTGCCAGCACCCTCGGGGGATATCAGCCCCAGCATTTT.

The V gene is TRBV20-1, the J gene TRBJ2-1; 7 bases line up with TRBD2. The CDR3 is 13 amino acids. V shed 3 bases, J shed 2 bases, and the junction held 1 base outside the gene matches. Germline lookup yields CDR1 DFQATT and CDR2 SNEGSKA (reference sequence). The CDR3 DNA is TGCAGTGCTAGGGGAGGGGCCTACAATGAGCAGTTCTTC. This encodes CSARGGAYNEQFF.

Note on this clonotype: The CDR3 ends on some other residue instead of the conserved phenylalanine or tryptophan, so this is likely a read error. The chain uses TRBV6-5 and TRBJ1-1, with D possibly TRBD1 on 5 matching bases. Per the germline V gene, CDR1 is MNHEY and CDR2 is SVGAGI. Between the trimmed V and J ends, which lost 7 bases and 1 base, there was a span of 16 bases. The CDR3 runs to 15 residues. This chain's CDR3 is CASTHGEGWNTEAFS. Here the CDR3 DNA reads TGTGCCAGCACCCACGGCGAGGGGTGGAACACTGAAGCTTTCTCT.

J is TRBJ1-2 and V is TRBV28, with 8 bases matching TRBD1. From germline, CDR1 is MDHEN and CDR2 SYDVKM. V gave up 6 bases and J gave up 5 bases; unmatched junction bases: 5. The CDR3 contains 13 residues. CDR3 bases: TGTGCCAGCAGCCAAGACAGGGGATATGGCTACACCTTC. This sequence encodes CASSQDRGYGYTF.

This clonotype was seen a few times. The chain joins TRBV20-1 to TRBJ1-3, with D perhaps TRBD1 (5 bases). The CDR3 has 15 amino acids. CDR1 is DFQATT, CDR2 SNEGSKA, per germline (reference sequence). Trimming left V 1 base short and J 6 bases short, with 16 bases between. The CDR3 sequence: CSARAPGTPENTIYF. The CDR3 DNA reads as TGCAGTGCTAGAGCTCCAGGGACGCCTGAAAACACCATATATTTT.

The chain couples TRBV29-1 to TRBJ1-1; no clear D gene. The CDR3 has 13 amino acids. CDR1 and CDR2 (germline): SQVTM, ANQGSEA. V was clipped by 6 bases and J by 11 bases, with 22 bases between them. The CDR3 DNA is TGCAGCGTCTCACTTGGACGGGCTGATGGCGCTTTCTTT. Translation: CSVSLGRADGAFF. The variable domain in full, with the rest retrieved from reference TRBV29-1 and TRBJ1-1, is SAVISQKPSRDICQRGTSLTIQCQVDSQVTMMFWYRQQPGQSLTLIATANQGSEATYESGFVIDKFPISRPNLTFSTLTVSNMSPEDSSIYLCSVSLGRADGAFFGQGTRLTVV.

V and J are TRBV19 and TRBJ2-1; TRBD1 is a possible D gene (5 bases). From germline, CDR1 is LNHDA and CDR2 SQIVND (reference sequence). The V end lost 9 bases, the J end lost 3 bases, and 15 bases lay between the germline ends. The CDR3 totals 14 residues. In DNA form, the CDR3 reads TGTGCCAGGTCGACAGTCTTCTGCTACAATGAGCAGTTCTTC. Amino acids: CARSTVFCYNEQFF.

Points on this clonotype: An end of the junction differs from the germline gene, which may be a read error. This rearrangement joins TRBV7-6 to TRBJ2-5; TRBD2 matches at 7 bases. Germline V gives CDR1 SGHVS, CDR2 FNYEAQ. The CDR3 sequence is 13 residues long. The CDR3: CASSRDYEESQYF. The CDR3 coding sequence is TGTGCCAGCAGTCGGGACTATGAAGAGTCCCAGTACTTC.

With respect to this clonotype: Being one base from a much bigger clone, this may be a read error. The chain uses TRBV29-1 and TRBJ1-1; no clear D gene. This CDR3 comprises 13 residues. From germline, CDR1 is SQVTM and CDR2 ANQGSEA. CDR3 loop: CSVSGKMNTVAFF. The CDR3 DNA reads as TGCAGCGTGAGCGGTAAAATGAACACTGTAGCTTTCTTT.

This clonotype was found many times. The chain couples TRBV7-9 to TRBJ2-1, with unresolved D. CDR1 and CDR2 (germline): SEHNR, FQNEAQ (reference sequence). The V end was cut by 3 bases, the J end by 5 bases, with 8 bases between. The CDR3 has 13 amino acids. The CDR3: CASSLGVHNEQFF. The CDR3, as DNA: TGTGCCAGCAGCTTGGGCGTACACAATGAGCAGTTCTTC.

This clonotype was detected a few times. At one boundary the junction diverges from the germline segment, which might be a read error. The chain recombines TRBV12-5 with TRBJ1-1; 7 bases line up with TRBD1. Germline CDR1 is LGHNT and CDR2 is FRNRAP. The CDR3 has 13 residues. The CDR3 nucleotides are TGTGCTAGTGGTTCGGGACAGAAAACTGAAGTTTTCTTT. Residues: CASGSGQKTEVFF.

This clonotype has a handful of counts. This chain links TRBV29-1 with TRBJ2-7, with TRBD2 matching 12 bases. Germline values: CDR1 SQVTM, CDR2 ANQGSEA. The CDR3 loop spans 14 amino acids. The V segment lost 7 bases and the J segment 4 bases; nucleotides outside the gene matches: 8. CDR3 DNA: TGCAGCGCCGTTTCTAGCGGGAGGGCGTACGAGCAGTACTTC. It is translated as CSAVSSGRAYEQYF.

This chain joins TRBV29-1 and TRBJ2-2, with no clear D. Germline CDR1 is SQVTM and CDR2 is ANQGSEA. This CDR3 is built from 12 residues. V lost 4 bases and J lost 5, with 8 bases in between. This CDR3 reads CSVARGTGELFF. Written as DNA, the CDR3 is TGCAGCGTTGCTCGAGGTACCGGGGAGCTGTTTTTT.

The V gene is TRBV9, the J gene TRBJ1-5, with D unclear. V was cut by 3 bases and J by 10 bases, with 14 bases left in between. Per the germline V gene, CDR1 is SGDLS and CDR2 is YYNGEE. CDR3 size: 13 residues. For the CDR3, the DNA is TGTGCCAGCAGCGGCGTGACGGACGGACCCCAGCATTTT. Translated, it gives CASSGVTDGPQHF.

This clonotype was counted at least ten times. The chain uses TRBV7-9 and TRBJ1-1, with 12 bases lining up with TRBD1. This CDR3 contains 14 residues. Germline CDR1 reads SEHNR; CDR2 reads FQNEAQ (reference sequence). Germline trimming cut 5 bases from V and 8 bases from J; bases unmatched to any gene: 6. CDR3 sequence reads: CASSRGTGGVEAFF. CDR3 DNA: TGTGCCAGCAGCCGCGGGACAGGGGGCGTCGAAGCTTTCTTT.

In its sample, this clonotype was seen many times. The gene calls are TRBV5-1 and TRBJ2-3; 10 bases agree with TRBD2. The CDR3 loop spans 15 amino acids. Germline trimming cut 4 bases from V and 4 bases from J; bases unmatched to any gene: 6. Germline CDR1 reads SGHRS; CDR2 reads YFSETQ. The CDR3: CASSLLAGAPDTQYF. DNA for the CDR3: TGCGCCAGCAGCCTCCTAGCGGGAGCTCCAGATACGCAGTATTTT.

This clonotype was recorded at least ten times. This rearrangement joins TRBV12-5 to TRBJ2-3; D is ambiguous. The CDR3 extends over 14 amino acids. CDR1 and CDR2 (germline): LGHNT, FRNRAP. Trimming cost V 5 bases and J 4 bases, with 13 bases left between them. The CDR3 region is CASGPPKNPDTQYF. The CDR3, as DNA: TGTGCTAGTGGTCCCCCGAAAAACCCAGATACGCAGTATTTT.

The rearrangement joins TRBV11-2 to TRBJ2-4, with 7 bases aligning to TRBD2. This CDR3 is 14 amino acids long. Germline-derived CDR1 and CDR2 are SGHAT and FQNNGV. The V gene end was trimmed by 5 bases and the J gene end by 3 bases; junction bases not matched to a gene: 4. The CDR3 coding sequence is TGTGCCAGCAGCCCACTAGCGTTCAAAAACATTCAGTACTTC. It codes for CASSPLAFKNIQYF. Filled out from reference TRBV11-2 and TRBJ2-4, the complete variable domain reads EAGVAQSPRYKIIEKRQSVAFWCNPISGHATLYWYQQILGQGPKLLIQFQNNGVVDDSQLPKDRFSAERLKGVDSTLKIQPAKLEDSAVYLCASSPLAFKNIQYFGAGTRLSVL.

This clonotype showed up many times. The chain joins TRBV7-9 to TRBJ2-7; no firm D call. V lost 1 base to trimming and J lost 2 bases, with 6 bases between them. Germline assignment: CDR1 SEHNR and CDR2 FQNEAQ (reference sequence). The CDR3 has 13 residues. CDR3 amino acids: CASSLGRAYEQYF. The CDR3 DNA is TGTGCCAGCAGCTTAGGACGGGCCTACGAGCAGTACTTC.